The source of this T cell receptor (beta chain) is a study of blood T cell repertoires in COVID-19 (dated by TCRdb to 2020 to 2022). A note on the overall study: Collaborator samples came from the United States, Italy and Spain and covered acute and convalescent phases of COVID-19. A de-identified subject ID, COVID-19 status, age in years and sex were almost always included in the sample metadata. The samples were drawn from two sources: the first 160 participants of the ongoing ImmuneRACE study, and 1,254 subjects contributed by 6 global collaborators. Deeply sampled blood TCRbeta repertoires from subjects exposed to, actively infected with, or recovered from COVID-19 were included in the dataset. The prospective study material was composed of cDNA or gDNA derived from T cells, B-cell-depleted T cells, or PBMCs. The repertoires were released in a freely available public database intended as a resource for research on the immune response to SARS-CoV-2. Where available, HLA class I and class II types were taken from metadata supplied by the sample provider and were not determined by assay-based typing. On the study overall, not on this receptor specifically: The amount of clinical and demographic metadata varied by source and participant and was provided uncurated.

This clone is a singleton in its sample. The target of this receptor is not known. There are no base qualities to consult, and no much larger clone falls within one base. TCRbeta CDR3 regions were amplified from genomic DNA using the immunoSEQ Assay, a bias-controlled multiplex PCR. The original pipeline was this. Nucleated cell counts per sample were estimated from amplification of reference gene primers within the assay. To quantify the absolute abundance of each unique TCRbeta CDR3 rearrangement, sequence reads were collapsed and filtered. For each sample, productive Simpson clonality was calculated by taking the square root of Simpson's diversity index across productive rearrangements. The table comes from immuneACCESS by way of TCRdb, which keeps in-frame sequences with V and J called. Part of the clones is missing from these tables; in studies checked, under half for an unresolved V gene and the rest for unknown reasons. Clone size and the V and J calls come from that table; the DNA yielded D and trimming. The sample has 250,000 or so clones on record, 90% of them singletons. Approximately 2.1% of the sample is taken by the ten largest.

One collaborating source in Seattle enrolled patients during active infection and followed them longitudinally through the course of disease. Each collaborating institution followed its own protocols to collect whole blood in K2EDTA tubes. For TCRbeta analysis, collaborators shipped samples as frozen whole blood, isolated PBMCs, or DNA extracted from either of those sample types. Clipping removes 5 bases from V and 7 bases from J, with 4 as the unmatched junction base count. The cysteine opens and the phenylalanine closes a CDR3 of 11 amino acids. CDR3 DNA only is kept here, 33 bases in frame from base 1. Per the germline V gene, SQVTM is the CDR1 and ANQGSEA is the CDR2.

Sequenced sample: peripheral blood. This receptor was obtained from a woman aged 55 to 70 with COVID-19, enrolled during active disease. Rearrangement joined TRBV29-1 to TRBJ1-1; 7 central bases correspond to TRBD1. The bases read TGCAGCGTTCAAGGACAGGTTGAAGCTTTCTTT. This codes for CSVQGQVEAFF.